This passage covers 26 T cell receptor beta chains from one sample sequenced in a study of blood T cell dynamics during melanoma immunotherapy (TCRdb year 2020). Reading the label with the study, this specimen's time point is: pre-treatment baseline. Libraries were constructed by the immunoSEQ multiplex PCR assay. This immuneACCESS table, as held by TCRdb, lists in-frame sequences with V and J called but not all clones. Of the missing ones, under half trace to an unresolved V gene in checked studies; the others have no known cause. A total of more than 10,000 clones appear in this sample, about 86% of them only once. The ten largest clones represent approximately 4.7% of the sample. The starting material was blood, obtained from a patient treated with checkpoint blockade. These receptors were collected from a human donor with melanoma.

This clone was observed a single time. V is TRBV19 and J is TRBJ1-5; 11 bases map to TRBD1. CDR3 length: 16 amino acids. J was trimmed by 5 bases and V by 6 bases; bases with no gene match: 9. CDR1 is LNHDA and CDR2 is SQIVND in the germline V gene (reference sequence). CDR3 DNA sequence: TGTGCCAGTAGCGGCCCGGACAGGGGGCTCTATCAGCCCCAGCATTTT. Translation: CASSGPDRGLYQPQHF.

The CDR3 DNA is TGTGCCAGTAGTATAGGGGGGAGCGCGGGCAATCAGCCCCAGCATTTT. Protein product: CASSIGGSAGNQPQHF. This rearrangement joins TRBV19 to TRBJ1-5; tentative D call: TRBD1 (5 bases). CDR3 size: 16 residues. Trimming shortened V by 1 base and J by 2 bases, and 12 bases separated the two germline ends. Germline V CDR1 and CDR2: LNHDA, SQIVND (reference sequence).

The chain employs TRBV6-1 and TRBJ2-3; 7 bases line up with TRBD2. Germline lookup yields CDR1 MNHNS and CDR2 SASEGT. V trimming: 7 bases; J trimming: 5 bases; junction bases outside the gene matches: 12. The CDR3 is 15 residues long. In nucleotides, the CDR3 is TGTGCCAGCAACCCTTGGGGGGAGGGTAAAGATACGCAGTATTTT. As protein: CASNPWGEGKDTQYF.

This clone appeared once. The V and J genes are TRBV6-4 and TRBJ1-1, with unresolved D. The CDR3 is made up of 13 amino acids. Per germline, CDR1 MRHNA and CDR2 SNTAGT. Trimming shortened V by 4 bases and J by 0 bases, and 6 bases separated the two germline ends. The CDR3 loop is CASSAHLNTEAFF. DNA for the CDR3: TGTGCCAGCAGTGCGCATCTGAACACTGAAGCTTTCTTT.

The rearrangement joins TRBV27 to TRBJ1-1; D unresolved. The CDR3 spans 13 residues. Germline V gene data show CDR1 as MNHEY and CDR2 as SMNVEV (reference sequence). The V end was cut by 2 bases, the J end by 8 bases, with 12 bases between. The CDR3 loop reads CASSLRYIHEAFF. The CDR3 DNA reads TGTGCCAGCAGTTTACGGTACATTCACGAAGCTTTCTTT.

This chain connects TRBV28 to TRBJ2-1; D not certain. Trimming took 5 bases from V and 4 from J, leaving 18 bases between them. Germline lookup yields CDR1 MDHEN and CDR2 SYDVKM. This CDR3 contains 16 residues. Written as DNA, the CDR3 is TGTGCCAGCAGTCTCCCCCTCCAAGGGTGGTACAATGAGCAGTTCTTC. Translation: CASSLPLQGWYNEQFF.

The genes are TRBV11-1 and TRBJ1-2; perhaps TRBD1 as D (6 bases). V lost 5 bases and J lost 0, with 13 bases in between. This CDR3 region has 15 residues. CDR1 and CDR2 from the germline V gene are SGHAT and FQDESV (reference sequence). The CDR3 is CASSPLGASNYGYTF. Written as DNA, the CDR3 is TGTGCCAGCAGCCCTCTGGGGGCCTCTAACTATGGCTACACCTTC. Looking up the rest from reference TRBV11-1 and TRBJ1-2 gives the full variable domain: EAEVAQSPRYKITEKSQAVAFWCDPISGHATLYWYRQILGQGPELLVQFQDESVVDDSQLPKDRFSAERLKGVDSTLKIQPAELGDSAMYLCASSPLGASNYGYTFGSGTRLTVV.

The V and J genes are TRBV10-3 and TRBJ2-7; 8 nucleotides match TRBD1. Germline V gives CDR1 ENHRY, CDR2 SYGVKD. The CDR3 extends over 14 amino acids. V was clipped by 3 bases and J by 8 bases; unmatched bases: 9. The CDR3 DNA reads TGTGCCATCAGTGATCCCCAGGGGGCGGGTCAGCAGTACTTC. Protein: CAISDPQGAGQQYF.

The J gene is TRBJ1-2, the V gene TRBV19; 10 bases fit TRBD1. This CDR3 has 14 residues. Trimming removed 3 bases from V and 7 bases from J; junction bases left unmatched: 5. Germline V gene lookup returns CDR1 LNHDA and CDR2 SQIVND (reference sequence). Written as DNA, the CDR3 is TGTGCCAGTAGTATGCGCCGGGACAGGGGTGGCTACACCTTC. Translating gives CASSMRRDRGGYTF.

CDR3 nucleotide sequence: TGTGCCAGCAGCTTAGAACCGACGAATTCACCCCTCCACTTT. It yields the protein CASSLEPTNSPLHF. V and J are TRBV7-9 and TRBJ1-6, with D unclear. The CDR3 has 14 amino acids. Trimming left V 1 base short and J 7 bases short, with 8 bases between. Germline CDR1 is SEHNR and CDR2 is FQNEAQ (reference sequence).

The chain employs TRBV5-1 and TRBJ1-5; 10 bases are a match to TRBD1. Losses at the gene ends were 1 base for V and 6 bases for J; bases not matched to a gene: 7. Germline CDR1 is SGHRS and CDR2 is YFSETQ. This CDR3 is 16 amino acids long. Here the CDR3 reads CASSLQATGGRQPQHF. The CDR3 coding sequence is TGCGCCAGCAGCTTGCAAGCGACAGGGGGCCGTCAGCCCCAGCATTTT.

The CDR3 nucleotides are TGTGCCATCAGTGATAGGCTAGCGGAATCCTACGAGCAGTACTTC. It encodes CAISDRLAESYEQYF. J is TRBJ2-7 and V is TRBV10-3; 7 bases align to TRBD2. CDR1 and CDR2 from the germline V gene are ENHRY and SYGVKD. The CDR3 extends over 15 amino acids. The junction had 6 bases not matched to a gene; V was cut back by 3 bases and J by 1 base.

The CDR3 is CASSLDGGGLGNQPQHF. The CDR3 nucleotides read TGTGCCAGCAGTTTAGACGGCGGGGGGCTTGGCAATCAGCCCCAGCATTTT. The genes are TRBV27 and TRBJ1-5; weak D call: TRBD1 (6 bases). The CDR3 length is 17 residues. Trimming removed 2 bases at V and 2 bases at J, with 16 bases between. Germline assignment: CDR1 MNHEY and CDR2 SMNVEV (reference sequence).

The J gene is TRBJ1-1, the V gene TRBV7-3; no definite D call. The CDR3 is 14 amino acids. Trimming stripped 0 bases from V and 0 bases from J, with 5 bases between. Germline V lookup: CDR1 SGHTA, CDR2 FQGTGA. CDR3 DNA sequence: TGTGCCAGCAGCTTAACCAGAATGAACACTGAAGCTTTCTTT. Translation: CASSLTRMNTEAFF.

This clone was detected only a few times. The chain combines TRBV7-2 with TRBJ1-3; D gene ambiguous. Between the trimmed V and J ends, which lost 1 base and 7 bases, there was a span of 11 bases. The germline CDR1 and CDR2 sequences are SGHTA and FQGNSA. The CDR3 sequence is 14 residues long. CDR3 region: CASSLDYIGNTIYF. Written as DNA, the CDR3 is TGTGCCAGCAGCTTAGACTACATAGGGAACACCATATATTTT.

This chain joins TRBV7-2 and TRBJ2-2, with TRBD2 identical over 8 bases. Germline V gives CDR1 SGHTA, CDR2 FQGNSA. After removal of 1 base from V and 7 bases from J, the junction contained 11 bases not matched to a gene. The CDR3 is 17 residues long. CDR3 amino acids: CASSLGASGGPHGELFF. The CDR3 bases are TGTGCCAGCAGCTTAGGAGCCTCGGGGGGGCCTCACGGGGAGCTGTTTTTT.

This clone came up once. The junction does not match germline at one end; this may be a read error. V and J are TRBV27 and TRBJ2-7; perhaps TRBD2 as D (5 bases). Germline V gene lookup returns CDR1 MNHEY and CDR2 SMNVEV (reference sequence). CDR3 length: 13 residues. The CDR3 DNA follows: TGTGCCAGCAGTCCCCACGGGAAACCGTCCACAAACTTC. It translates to CASSPHGKPSTNF.

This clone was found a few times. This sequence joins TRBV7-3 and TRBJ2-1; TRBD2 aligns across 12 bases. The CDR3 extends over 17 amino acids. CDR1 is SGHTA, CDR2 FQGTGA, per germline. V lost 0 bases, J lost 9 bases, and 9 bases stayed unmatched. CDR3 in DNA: TGTGCCAGCAGCTTAACGTTGGCTAGCGGGAGGGCCGGTGAGCAGTTCTTC. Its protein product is CASSLTLASGRAGEQFF.

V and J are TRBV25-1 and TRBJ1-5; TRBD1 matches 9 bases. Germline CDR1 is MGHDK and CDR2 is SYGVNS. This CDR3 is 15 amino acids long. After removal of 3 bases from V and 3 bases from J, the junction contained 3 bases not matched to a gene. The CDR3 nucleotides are TGTGCCAGCAGTGAGGGACAGGGCTACAATCAGCCCCAGCATTTT. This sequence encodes CASSEGQGYNQPQHF.

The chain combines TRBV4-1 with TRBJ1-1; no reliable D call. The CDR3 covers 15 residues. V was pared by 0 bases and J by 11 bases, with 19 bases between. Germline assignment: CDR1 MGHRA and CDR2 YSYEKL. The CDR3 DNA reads TGCGCCAGCAGCCAAGAAGAGGCACGGCAATGGTCTGCTTTCTTT. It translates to CASSQEEARQWSAFF.

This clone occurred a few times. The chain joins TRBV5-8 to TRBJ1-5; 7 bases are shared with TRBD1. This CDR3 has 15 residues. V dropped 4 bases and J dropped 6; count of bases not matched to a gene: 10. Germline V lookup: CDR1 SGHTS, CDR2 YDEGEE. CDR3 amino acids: CASSPGQKVGQPQHF. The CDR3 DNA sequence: TGTGCCAGCAGCCCGGGACAGAAAGTTGGTCAGCCCCAGCATTTT.

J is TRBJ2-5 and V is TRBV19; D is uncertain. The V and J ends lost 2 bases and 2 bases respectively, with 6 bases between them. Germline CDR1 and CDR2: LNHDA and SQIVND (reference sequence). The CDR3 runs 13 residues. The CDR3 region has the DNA TGTGCCAGTAGTATACCCGGTCAAGAGACCCAGTACTTC. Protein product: CASSIPGQETQYF.

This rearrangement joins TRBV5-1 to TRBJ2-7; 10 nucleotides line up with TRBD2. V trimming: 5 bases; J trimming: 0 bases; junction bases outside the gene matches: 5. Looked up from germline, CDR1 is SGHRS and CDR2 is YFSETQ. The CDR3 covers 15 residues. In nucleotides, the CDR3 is TGCGCCAGCAGTACGACTAGCGGGTACTCCTACGAGCAGTACTTC. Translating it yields CASSTTSGYSYEQYF.

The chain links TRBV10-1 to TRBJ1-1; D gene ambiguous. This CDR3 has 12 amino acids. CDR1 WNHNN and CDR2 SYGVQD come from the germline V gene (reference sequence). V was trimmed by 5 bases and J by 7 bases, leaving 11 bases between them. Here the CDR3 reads CASSTTMIEAFF. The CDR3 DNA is TGCGCCAGCAGTACAACCATGATTGAAGCTTTCTTT.

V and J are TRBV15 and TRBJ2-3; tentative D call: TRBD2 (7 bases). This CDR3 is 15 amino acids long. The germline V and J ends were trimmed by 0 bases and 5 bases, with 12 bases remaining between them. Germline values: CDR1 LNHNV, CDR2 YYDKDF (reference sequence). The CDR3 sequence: CATSRDGGAGDTQYF. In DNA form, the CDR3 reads TGTGCCACCAGCAGAGATGGGGGGGCCGGAGATACGCAGTATTTT.

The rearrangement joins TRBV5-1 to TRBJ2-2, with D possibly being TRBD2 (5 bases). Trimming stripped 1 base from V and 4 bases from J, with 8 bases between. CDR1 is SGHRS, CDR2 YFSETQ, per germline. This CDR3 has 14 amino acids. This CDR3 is CASSLRGSTGELFF. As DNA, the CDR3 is TGCGCCAGCAGCTTGCGGGGAAGCACCGGGGAGCTGTTTTTT.